The 21 T cell receptor beta chains given below trace back to one sample, sequenced in a study of T cell responses to AZD1222 COVID-19 vaccine. Using immunoSEQ multiplex PCR, the repertoire was profiled, and TCRdb retains in-frame clones only, with some absent. The sample yields approximately 120,000 clones, more than 80% seen once. The sample here was peripheral blood, taken 28 days after the second AZD1222 dose. These receptors all stem from an adult who received the AZD1222 COVID-19 vaccine.

This clone was detected only once. V usage is TRBV6-4 and J usage is TRBJ1-1; D remains ambiguous. Germline values: CDR1 MRHNA, CDR2 SNTAGT. Deletions cut 4 bases from V and 5 bases from J, with 11 bases between. CDR3 length: 13 residues. CDR3 nucleotide sequence: TGTGCCAGCAGTGTCGGGGAGGGAACTGAAGCTTTCTTT. This translates into CASSVGEGTEAFF.

The CDR3 DNA sequence: TGTGCCACCAGTATTTCAGGGGGCACCTACGAGCAGTACTTC. Residues: CATSISGGTYEQYF. J is TRBJ2-7 and V is TRBV15, with 8 bases that match TRBD1. There are 14 residues in the CDR3. Trimming at V came to 6 bases and at J to 2 bases, leaving 6 bases not matched to a gene. From germline, CDR1 is LNHNV and CDR2 YYDKDF (reference sequence).

This chain joins TRBV6-4 and TRBJ2-2; D is uncertain. The V gene's germline CDR1 is MRHNA and CDR2 SNTAGT. V was cut by 4 bases and J by 6 bases, with 12 bases left in between. The CDR3 length is 14 residues. DNA of the CDR3: TGTGCCAGCAGTGGATCTAGTAAGGCCGGGGAGCTGTTTTTT. It encodes CASSGSSKAGELFF.

The chain employs TRBV18 and TRBJ2-5; D ambiguous. This CDR3 is 13 amino acids long. V gave up 5 bases and J gave up 1 base, with 8 bases separating them. The germline V gene has CDR1 KGHSH and CDR2 LQKENI. The CDR3 region is CASSTDVQETQYF. The CDR3 DNA sequence: TGTGCCAGCTCAACGGACGTCCAAGAGACCCAGTACTTC. Full variable domain (rest looked up from reference TRBV18 and TRBJ2-5): NAGVMQNPRHLVRRRGQEARLRCSPMKGHSHVYWYRQLPEEGLKFMVYLQKENIIDESGMPKERFSAEFPKEGPSILRIQQVVRGDSAAYFCASSTDVQETQYFGPGTRLLVL.

This chain joins TRBV21-1 and TRBJ1-5. TRBV21-1 is shown as a pseudogene. The CDR3 is 20 amino acids. CDR3: CASSKMMAPIGTLNNQPQHF. CDR3 bases: TGTGCCAGCAGCAAAATGATGGCGCCCATCGGGACTTTGAACAATCAGCCCCAGCATTTT.

The chain recombines TRBV9 with TRBJ1-1; D call uncertain. Trimming took off 1 base at V and 1 base at J, with 8 bases between the two ends. The CDR3 covers 14 residues. Germline V gene data show CDR1 as SGDLS and CDR2 as YYNGEE. The CDR3, as DNA: TGTGCCAGCAGCGTAAGTTCCGGGAACACTGAAGCTTTCTTT. Its protein is CASSVSSGNTEAFF.

The chain employs TRBV2 and TRBJ2-2, with 10 positions matching TRBD2. The V gene's germline CDR1 is SNHLY and CDR2 FYNNEI. CDR3 length: 15 residues. The junction had 6 bases not matched to a gene; V was cut back by 4 bases and J by 7 bases. CDR3 DNA: TGTGCCAGCAGTGCGGCTAGCGGGGGCCTCGGGGAGCTGTTTTTT. Its translation: CASSAASGGLGELFF.

This chain joins TRBV6-1 and TRBJ1-5; D is possibly TRBD1 (6 bases). Trimming removed 3 bases from V and 6 bases from J, with 9 bases in between. The CDR3 loop spans 13 amino acids. Germline V CDR1 and CDR2: MNHNS, SASEGT. The CDR3 DNA sequence: TGTGCCAGCAGTGACCAGGGGCCTCAGCCCCAGCATTTT. This gives the protein CASSDQGPQPQHF.

This clone was picked up a small number of times. This rearrangement joins TRBV11-2 to TRBJ2-5, with TRBD1 as a possible D gene (6 bases). CDR1 SGHAT and CDR2 FQNNGV come from the germline V gene. The CDR3 consists of 18 residues. V shed 4 bases and J shed 5 bases, with 26 bases lying between them. The DNA for the CDR3 is TGTGCCAGCAGCTCCTTACCTCCCCACAACAGGGTGCGGGAGACCCAGTACTTC. It codes for CASSSLPPHNRVRETQYF.

This clone was seen just once. The chain recombines TRBV9 with TRBJ1-1; tentative D call: TRBD1 (6 bases). The CDR3 runs 17 residues. The V end was cut by 0 bases, the J end by 11 bases, with 26 bases between. The germline V gene has CDR1 SGDLS and CDR2 YYNGEE. In DNA, the CDR3 is TGTGCCAGCAGCGTAGACGGGGAGAGGGCAGGGGCAAGTGGGGCTTTCTTT. Protein product: CASSVDGERAGASGAFF.

This clone was detected once. The genes are TRBV12-3 or TRBV12-4 and TRBJ1-2; a weak D match, TRBD1 (6 bases). Trimming took 7 bases from V and 8 from J, leaving 14 bases between them. The CDR3 contains 12 residues. The CDR3: CASKQGLNGYTF. CDR3 nucleotides: TGTGCCAGCAAACAGGGTCTTAACGGCTACACCTTC.

This rearrangement joins TRBV5-1 to TRBJ2-1, with TRBD1 identical over 9 bases. The CDR3 runs 15 residues. V gave up 4 bases and J gave up 8 bases; unmatched junction bases: 10. Germline lookup yields CDR1 SGHRS and CDR2 YFSETQ. CDR3 residues: CASSRGTGRLDEQFF. For the CDR3, the DNA is TGCGCCAGCAGCCGCGGGACAGGGCGCTTGGATGAGCAGTTCTTC.

The chain links TRBV11-3 to TRBJ2-3; 9 nucleotides line up with TRBD2. Germline loops: CDR1 SGHNT, CDR2 YENEEA. The length of the CDR3 is 15 residues. Trimming at V came to 0 bases and at J to 9 bases, leaving 7 bases not matched to a gene. The CDR3 spells CASSLDGRGGITQYF. Here the CDR3 DNA reads TGTGCCAGCAGCTTAGATGGGCGGGGGGGCATCACGCAGTATTTT. The whole variable domain, filled in from reference TRBV11-3 and TRBJ2-3, reads EAGVVQSPRYKIIEKKQPVAFWCNPISGHNTLYWYLQNLGQGPELLIRYENEEAVDDSQLPKDRFSAERLKGVDSTLKIQPAELGDSAVYLCASSLDGRGGITQYFGPGTRLTVL.

V and J are TRBV7-9 and TRBJ1-6; D gene uncertain. Trimming pared 2 bases from V and 9 bases from J, leaving 14 bases between. Germline CDR1 and CDR2: SEHNR and FQNEAQ (reference sequence). This CDR3 has 15 amino acids. CDR3 residues: CASSLSGPTLSPLHF. CDR3 sequence (DNA): TGTGCCAGCAGCTTATCGGGTCCGACCCTTTCACCCCTCCACTTT. The complete variable domain, with remaining parts taken from reference TRBV7-9 and TRBJ1-6, reads DTGVSQNPRHKITKRGQNVTFRCDPISEHNRLYWYRQTLGQGPEFLTYFQNEAQLEKSRLLSDRFSAERPKGSFSTLEIQRTEQGDSAMYLCASSLSGPTLSPLHFGNGTRLTVT.

The J gene is TRBJ1-6, the V gene TRBV4-1; the D gene is possibly TRBD1 (6 bases). The CDR3 loop spans 18 amino acids. Per germline, CDR1 MGHRA and CDR2 YSYEKL. The V and J ends lost 3 bases and 8 bases respectively, with 23 bases between them. CDR3 sequence reads: CASSQPITGTRMDSPLHF. The CDR3 bases are TGCGCCAGCAGCCAGCCGATCACAGGGACCCGAATGGATTCACCCCTCCACTTT.

This clone came up once. This chain joins TRBV15 and TRBJ2-3, with a possible D match to TRBD1 (6 bases). CDR3 length: 15 amino acids. The germline CDR1 and CDR2 sequences are LNHNV and YYDKDF (reference sequence). V lost 0 bases and J 5 bases, leaving 12 bases between the germline ends. For the CDR3, the DNA is TGTGCCACCAGCAGAGAAGGACAGAGGATAGATACGCAGTATTTT. It translates to CATSREGQRIDTQYF.

The rearrangement uses TRBV6-5 and TRBJ1-5; D gene unclear. Trimming took off 6 bases at V and 5 bases at J, with 11 bases between the two ends. The CDR3 extends over 13 amino acids. The germline V gene encodes CDR1 MNHEY and CDR2 SVGAGI. The CDR3 sequence is CASRPQWDQPQHF. DNA of the CDR3: TGTGCCAGCAGGCCCCAATGGGATCAGCCCCAGCATTTT.

V usage is TRBV29-1 and J usage is TRBJ2-5, with TRBD2 as a possible D gene (5 bases). V lost 6 bases and J lost 5, with 13 bases in between. Per the germline V gene, CDR1 is SQVTM and CDR2 is ANQGSEA. CDR3 length: 12 residues. The CDR3 is CSVNGDVETQYF. The DNA of the CDR3 is TGCAGCGTGAACGGGGATGTGGAGACCCAGTACTTC. Full variable domain (remainder filled in from reference TRBV29-1 and TRBJ2-5): SAVISQKPSRDICQRGTSLTIQCQVDSQVTMMFWYRQQPGQSLTLIATANQGSEATYESGFVIDKFPISRPNLTFSTLTVSNMSPEDSSIYLCSVNGDVETQYFGPGTRLLVL.

CDR3: CASSRTGDYEQYF. The CDR3 DNA is TGTGCCAGCAGCCGGACAGGCGACTACGAGCAGTACTTC. The chain is built from TRBV9 and TRBJ2-7; 7 bases match TRBD1. V lost 4 bases and J lost 3; bases outside the gene matches: 4. The CDR3 is 13 amino acids. Germline CDR1 and CDR2: SGDLS and YYNGEE.

In nucleotides, the CDR3 is TGTGCCAGTAGTAGAAGGGACAGGGTGATGGATGAGCAGTTCTTC. It is translated as CASSRRDRVMDEQFF. The chain recombines TRBV19 with TRBJ2-1; TRBD1 matches at 9 bases. With V trimmed by 4 bases and J by 8 bases, 9 bases remained unmatched. CDR3 size: 15 residues. Germline lookup yields CDR1 LNHDA and CDR2 SQIVND (reference sequence). Variable domain in full (rest from reference TRBV19 and TRBJ2-1): DGGITQSPKYLFRKEGQNVTLSCEQNLNHDAMYWYRQDPGQGLRLIYYSQIVNDFQKGDIAEGYSVSREKKESFPLTVTSAQKNPTAFYLCASSRRDRVMDEQFFGPGTRLTVL.

Only a few counts were recorded for this clone. V and J are TRBV28 and TRBJ1-2; 9 bases map to TRBD1. The CDR3 has 15 residues. The V segment lost 7 bases and the J segment 4 bases; nucleotides outside the gene matches: 10. CDR1 and CDR2 (germline): MDHEN, SYDVKM. In DNA form, the CDR3 reads TGTGCCAGCACCCCCGCCGGGACAGGGTTCTATGGCTACACCTTC. As protein: CASTPAGTGFYGYTF.